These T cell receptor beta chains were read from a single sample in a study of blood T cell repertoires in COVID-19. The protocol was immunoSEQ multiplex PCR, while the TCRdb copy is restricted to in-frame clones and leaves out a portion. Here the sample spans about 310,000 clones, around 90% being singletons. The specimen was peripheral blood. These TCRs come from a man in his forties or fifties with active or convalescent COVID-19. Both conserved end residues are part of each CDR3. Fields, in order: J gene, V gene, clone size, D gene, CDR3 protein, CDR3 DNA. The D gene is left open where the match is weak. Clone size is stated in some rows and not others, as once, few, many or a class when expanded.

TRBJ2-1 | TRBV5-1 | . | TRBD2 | CARKGGGAYNEQFF | TGCGCCCGCAAGGGCGGGGGGGCATACAATGAGCAGTTCTTC
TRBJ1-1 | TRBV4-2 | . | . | CASSQGADRTFF | TGTGCCAGCAGCCAGGGGGCGGATCGGACTTTCTTT
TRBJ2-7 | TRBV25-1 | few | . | CASRGFTYEQYF | TGTGCCAGCCGCGGATTTACCTACGAGCAGTACTTC
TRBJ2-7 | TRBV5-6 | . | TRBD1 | CASSWDTGTALDEQYF | TGTGCCAGCAGCTGGGACACCGGGACAGCTCTTGACGAGCAGTACTTC
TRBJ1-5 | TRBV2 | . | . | CASSEFGRDNQPQHF | TGTGCCAGCAGTGAATTCGGCAGGGACAATCAGCCCCAGCATTTT
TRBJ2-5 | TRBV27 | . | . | CASSRQETQYF | TGTGCCAGCAGTCGGCAAGAGACCCAGTACTTC
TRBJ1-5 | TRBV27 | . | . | CASTRSAGLLPQHF | TGTGCCAGCACTCGTTCGGCAGGCCTGTTGCCCCAGCATTTT
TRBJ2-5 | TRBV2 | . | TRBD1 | CASSWGQYQETQYF | TGTGCCAGCTCCTGGGGACAGTACCAAGAGACCCAGTACTTC
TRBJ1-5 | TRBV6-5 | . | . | CASKRGSSNQPQHF | TGTGCCAGCAAGCGGGGATCCAGCAATCAGCCCCAGCATTTT
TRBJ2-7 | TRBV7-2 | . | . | CASSPTDTAYEQYF | TGTGCCAGCAGCCCGACGGACACTGCCTACGAGCAGTACTTC
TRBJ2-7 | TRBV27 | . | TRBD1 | CASKPWTGGSYEQYF | TGTGCCAGCAAACCCTGGACAGGGGGCTCCTACGAGCAGTACTTC
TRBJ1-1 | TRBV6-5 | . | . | CASSRQTLNTEAFF | TGTGCCAGCAGTCGACAGACCTTGAACACTGAAGCTTTCTTT
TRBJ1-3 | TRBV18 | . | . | CASSPSTGLSGNTIYF | TGTGCCAGCTCACCTTCGACAGGTCTCTCTGGAAACACCATATATTTT
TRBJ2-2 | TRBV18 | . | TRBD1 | CASSPDRGGTGELFF | TGTGCCAGCTCACCGGACAGGGGAGGTACCGGGGAGCTGTTTTTT
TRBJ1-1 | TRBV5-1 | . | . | CASSSHWTRSNTEAFF | TGCGCCAGCAGCTCCCATTGGACAAGATCGAACACTGAAGCTTTCTTT
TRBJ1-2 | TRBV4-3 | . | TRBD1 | CASSQGTGRVNYGYTF | TGCGCCAGCAGCCAGGGGACAGGGAGGGTGAACTATGGCTACACCTTC
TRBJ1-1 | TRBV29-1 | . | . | CSVDNRDKATEAFF | TGCAGCGTTGACAATCGGGACAAGGCTACTGAAGCTTTCTTT
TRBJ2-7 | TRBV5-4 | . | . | CASSLGVGAGNYEQYF | TGTGCCAGCAGCTTGGGCGTGGGGGCAGGGAACTACGAGCAGTACTTC
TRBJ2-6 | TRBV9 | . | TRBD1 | CASSDRQGAANVLTF | TGTGCCAGCAGCGACCGACAGGGAGCCGCCAACGTCCTGACTTTC
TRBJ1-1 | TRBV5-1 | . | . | CASSLAGQDTEAFF | TGCGCCAGCAGCTTGGCTGGACAAGACACTGAAGCTTTCTTT
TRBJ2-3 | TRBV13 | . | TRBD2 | CASSRDPGLAGGPGTDTQYF | TGTGCCAGCAGCCGAGATCCGGGACTAGCGGGAGGGCCCGGCACAGATACGCAGTATTTT
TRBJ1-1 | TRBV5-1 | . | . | CASRGRDNEAFF | TGCGCCAGCAGGGGCAGGGACAATGAAGCTTTCTTT
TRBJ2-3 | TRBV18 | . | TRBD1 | CASSQDRGSYTQYF | TGTGCCAGCTCACAGGACAGGGGATCTTATACGCAGTATTTT
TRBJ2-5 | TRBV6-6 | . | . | CASRSGGLGETQYF | TGTGCCAGCAGGTCCGGGGGGCTAGGGGAGACCCAGTACTTC
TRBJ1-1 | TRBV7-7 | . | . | CASSPTTGIGSEAFF | TGTGCCAGCAGCCCCACGACGGGGATAGGGTCTGAAGCTTTCTTT
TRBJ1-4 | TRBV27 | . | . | CASSSYTNPGHNEKLFF | TGTGCCAGCAGTTCCTACACAAACCCGGGACACAATGAAAAACTGTTTTTT
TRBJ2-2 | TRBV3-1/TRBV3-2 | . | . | CASSLASNTGELFF | TGTGCCAGCAGCCTAGCGTCAAACACCGGGGAGCTGTTTTTT
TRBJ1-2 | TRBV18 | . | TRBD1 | CASSPNGQEKGGYGYTF | TGTGCCAGCTCACCAAACGGACAGGAAAAGGGAGGCTATGGCTACACCTTC
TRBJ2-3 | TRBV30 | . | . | CAWSVGSGGSTDTQYF | TGTGCCTGGAGTGTAGGGTCAGGGGGGAGCACAGATACGCAGTATTTT
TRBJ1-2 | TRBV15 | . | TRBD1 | CATSRDRDRGQGYTF | TGTGCCACCAGCAGAGATCGAGACAGGGGGCAAGGCTACACCTTC
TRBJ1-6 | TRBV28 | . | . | CASSDSSYNSPLHF | TGTGCCAGCTCCGACAGCTCCTATAATTCACCCCTCCACTTT
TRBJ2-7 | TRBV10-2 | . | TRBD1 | CASRKGTASSYEQYF | TGCGCCAGCAGGAAGGGGACAGCGTCGTCCTACGAGCAGTACTTC
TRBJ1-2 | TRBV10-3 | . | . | CAISEGARGYGYTF | TGTGCCATCAGTGAGGGGGCGCGGGGCTATGGCTACACCTTC